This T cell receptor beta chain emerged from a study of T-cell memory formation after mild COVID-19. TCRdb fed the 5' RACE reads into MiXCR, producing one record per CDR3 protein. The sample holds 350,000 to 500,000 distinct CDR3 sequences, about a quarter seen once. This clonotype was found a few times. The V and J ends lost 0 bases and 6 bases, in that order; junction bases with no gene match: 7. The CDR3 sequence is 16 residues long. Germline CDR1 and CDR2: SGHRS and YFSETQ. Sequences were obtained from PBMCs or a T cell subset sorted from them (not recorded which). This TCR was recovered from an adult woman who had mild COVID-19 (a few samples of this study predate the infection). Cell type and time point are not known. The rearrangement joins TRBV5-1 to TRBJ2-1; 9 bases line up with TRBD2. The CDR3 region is CASSLADAGGINEQFF. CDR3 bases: TGCGCCAGCAGCTTGGCCGATGCGGGAGGGATCAATGAGCAGTTCTTC.